The rows below give T cell receptor beta chains drawn from one sample of a study of blood T cell repertoires in COVID-19. The data were produced by immunoSEQ multiplex PCR, yet TCRdb's version contains in-frame clones alone and is incomplete. The sample includes hundreds of thousands of clones, 90% seen only once; the top ten take around 4.5%. Sequenced: PBMCs or T cells enriched from blood (not recorded which). These receptors all come from a woman under 30 with acute COVID-19. CDR3s include the opening cysteine and the closing phenylalanine or tryptophan. Each record gives: D gene, J gene, V gene, CDR3 protein, CDR3 DNA. A D gene is named only where the DNA matches it firmly.

>NA|TRBJ2-6|TRBV9
CASSVGGAGANVLTF
TGTGCCAGCAGCGTAGGGGGAGCTGGGGCCAACGTCCTGACTTTC
>NA|TRBJ2-7|TRBV18
CASSRGNYEQYF
TGTGCCAGCTCACGAGGGAATTACGAGCAGTACTTC
>TRBD1|TRBJ2-7|TRBV4-1
CASSQDASGGEQYF
TGCGCCAGCAGCCAAGATGCATCAGGGGGCGAGCAGTACTTC
>TRBD2|TRBJ2-2|TRBV11-3
CASSLAGRAGGTGELFF
TGTGCCAGCAGCTTAGCCGGGAGGGCCGGGGGTACCGGGGAGCTGTTTTTT
>NA|TRBJ1-3|TRBV10-2
CASRGQGTGNTIYF
TGCGCCAGCCGAGGTCAGGGAACTGGAAACACCATATATTTT
>NA|TRBJ1-2|TRBV28
CASSLPDRASYGYTF
TGTGCCAGCAGTTTACCGGACAGAGCATCCTATGGCTACACCTTC
>NA|TRBJ1-5|TRBV7-9
CASSSDGGNQPQHF
TGTGCCAGCAGTTCCGACGGAGGCAATCAGCCCCAGCATTTT
>TRBD1|TRBJ2-7|TRBV6-5
CASSYGQGPYEQYF
TGTGCCAGCAGTTATGGACAGGGCCCCTACGAGCAGTACTTC
>NA|TRBJ1-2|TRBV28
CASSLQGRAYGYTF
TGTGCCAGCAGTCTCCAGGGCAGGGCCTATGGCTACACCTTC
>TRBD1|TRBJ2-7|TRBV27
CASRGQLVYEQYF
TGTGCCAGCAGGGGACAGTTGGTTTACGAGCAGTACTTC
>NA|TRBJ2-7|TRBV6-5
CASSSLGPRVSYEQYF
TGTGCCAGCAGTTCCCTGGGTCCCCGGGTCTCCTACGAGCAGTACTTC
>NA|TRBJ1-6|TRBV30
CAWMRGGSSPLHF
TGTGCCTGGATGAGAGGGGGAAGTTCACCCCTCCACTTT
>TRBD2|TRBJ2-7|TRBV6-5
CASSYSAGGRGEQYF
TGTGCCAGCAGTTACTCGGCGGGAGGACGTGGCGAGCAGTACTTC
>NA|TRBJ1-4|TRBV10-3
CAISDPDSATNEKLFF
TGTGCCATCAGTGACCCGGACAGTGCAACTAATGAAAAACTGTTTTTT
>TRBD2|TRBJ2-7|TRBV5-6
CASSSGLAVYEQYF
TGTGCCAGCAGCTCGGGACTAGCGGTCTACGAGCAGTACTTC
>NA|TRBJ1-1|TRBV11-2
CASSFGAVTGNTEAFF
TGTGCCAGCAGCTTCGGAGCCGTGACAGGGAACACTGAAGCTTTCTTT
>NA|TRBJ1-2|TRBV14
CASSQDLSYGYTF
TGTGCCAGCAGCCAAGACCTGTCCTATGGCTACACCTTC